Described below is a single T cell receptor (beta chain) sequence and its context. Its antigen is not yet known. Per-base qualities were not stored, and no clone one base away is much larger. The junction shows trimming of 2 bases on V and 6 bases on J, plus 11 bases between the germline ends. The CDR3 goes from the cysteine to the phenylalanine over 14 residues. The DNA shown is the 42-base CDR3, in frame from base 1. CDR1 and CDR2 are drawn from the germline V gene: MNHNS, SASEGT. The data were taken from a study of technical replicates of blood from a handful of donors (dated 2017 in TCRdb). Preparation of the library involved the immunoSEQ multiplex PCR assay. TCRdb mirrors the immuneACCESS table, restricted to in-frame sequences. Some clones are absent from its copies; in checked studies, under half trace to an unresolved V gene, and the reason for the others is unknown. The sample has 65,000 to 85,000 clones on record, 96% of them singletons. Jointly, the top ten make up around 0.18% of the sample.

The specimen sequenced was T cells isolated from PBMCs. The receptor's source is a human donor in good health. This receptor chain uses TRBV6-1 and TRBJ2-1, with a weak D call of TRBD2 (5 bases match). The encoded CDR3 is CASSEWSGSNEQFF. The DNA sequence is TGTGCCAGCAGTGAATGGTCGGGAAGCAATGAGCAGTTCTTC.